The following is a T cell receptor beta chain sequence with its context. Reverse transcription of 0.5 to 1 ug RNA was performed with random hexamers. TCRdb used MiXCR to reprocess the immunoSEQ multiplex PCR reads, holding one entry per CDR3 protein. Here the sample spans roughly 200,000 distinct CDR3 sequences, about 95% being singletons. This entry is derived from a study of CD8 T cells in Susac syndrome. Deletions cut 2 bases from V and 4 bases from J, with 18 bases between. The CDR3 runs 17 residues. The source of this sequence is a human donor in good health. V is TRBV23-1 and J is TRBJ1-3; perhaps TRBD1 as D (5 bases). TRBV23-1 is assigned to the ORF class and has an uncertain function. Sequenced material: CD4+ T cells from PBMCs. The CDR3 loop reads CASSQTADTARGNTIYF. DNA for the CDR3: TGCGCCAGCAGTCAAACGGCGGACACGGCGCGGGGAAACACCATATATTTT.